Sequencing of this T cell receptor (beta chain) was carried out in a study of cytomegalovirus exposure and HLA in healthy donors. The approximately 130-subject validation cohort, separate from the roughly 700-subject first cohort, included the donors. Overall study findings and caveats: Confirmation in vitro established that three CMV-associated chains were specific for CMV antigens.

Germline trimming cut 0 bases from V and 7 bases from J; bases unmatched to any gene: 9. The length of the CDR3 is 17 residues. CDR1 is MGHRA, CDR2 YSYEKL, per germline. Assay used: immunoSEQ multiplex PCR; TCRdb lists only in-frame clones, some missing. The sample has about 60,000 clones, around nine tenths seen once. A remark on this clone: Its target is not known.

The sequencing input was PBMCs. The gene calls are TRBV4-1 and TRBJ1-5, with 10 bases fitting TRBD1. This clonotype was obtained from a man younger than 35 in good health and CMV-seronegative. CDR3: CASSQDMVDRGSQPQHF. CDR3 in DNA: TGCGCCAGCAGCCAAGATATGGTGGACAGGGGGAGCCAGCCCCAGCATTTT.